Included here is one T cell receptor (beta chain) sequence, with context. Other nucleotide sequences in the sample specify the same CDR3. The data were taken from a study of blood T cell repertoires in COVID-19. Study in general: T cells, B-cell-depleted T cells, or PBMCs provided the cDNA or gDNA that served as material.

The V gene's germline CDR1 is SGHRS and CDR2 YFSETQ. The V segment lost 0 bases and the J segment 7 bases; nucleotides outside the gene matches: 3. This CDR3 comprises 13 residues. Original analysis: By means of reference gene primer amplification, nucleated cell counts were estimated. Sequencing was performed with immunoSEQ multiplex PCR; in TCRdb, only in-frame clones are kept and a portion is missing. V and J calls plus clone size are reproduced from that table; the DNA served to infer D and trimming. Among 81,000 or so clones, 89% were seen once, and the ten largest hold 12%. Sequences were obtained from peripheral blood. V and J are TRBV5-1 and TRBJ2-7, with 8 bases identical to TRBD1. This clonotype was sampled from a man aged 65-85 years with active or convalescent COVID-19. The CDR3 reads CASSLGQGNEQYF. The DNA for the CDR3 is TGCGCCAGCAGCTTGGGACAGGGGAATGAGCAGTACTTC.